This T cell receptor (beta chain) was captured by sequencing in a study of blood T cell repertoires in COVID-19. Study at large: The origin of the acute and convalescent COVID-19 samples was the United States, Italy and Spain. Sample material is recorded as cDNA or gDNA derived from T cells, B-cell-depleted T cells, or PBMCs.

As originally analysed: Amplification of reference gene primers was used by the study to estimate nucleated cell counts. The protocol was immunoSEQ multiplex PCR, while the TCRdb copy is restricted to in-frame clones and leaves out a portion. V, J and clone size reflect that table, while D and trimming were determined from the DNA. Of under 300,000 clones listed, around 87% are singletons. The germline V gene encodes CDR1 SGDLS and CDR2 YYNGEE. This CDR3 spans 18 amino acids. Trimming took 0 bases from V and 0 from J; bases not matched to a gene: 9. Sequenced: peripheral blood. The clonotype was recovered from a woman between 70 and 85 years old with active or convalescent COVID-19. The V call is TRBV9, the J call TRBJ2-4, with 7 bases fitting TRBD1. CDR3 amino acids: CASSVGLPGQLAKNIQYF. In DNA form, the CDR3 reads TGTGCCAGCAGCGTAGGTCTCCCGGGACAGTTAGCCAAAAACATTCAGTACTTC.